These T cell receptor beta chains were read from a single sample in a study of OX40 agonist ivuxolimab in advanced cancers. The method was immunoSEQ multiplex PCR; TCRdb's version includes in-frame clones alone and lacks a portion of them. This sample carries about 80,000 clones, almost 85% of them seen once, and the ten largest clones take approximately 25%. Specimen: CD4+ or CD8+ T cells sorted from blood, collected in a trial of the OX40 agonist ivuxolimab. The source of these receptors is an adult with an advanced solid tumor such as melanoma, head and neck, liver or kidney cancer. CDR3s include the opening cysteine and the closing phenylalanine or tryptophan. A D gene is named only where the DNA matches it firmly. Size values are once, few and many counts, or a class for expanded clones, and some rows have none.

V	J	size	D	CDR3	DNA
TRBV7-2	TRBJ2-1	-	-	CASSLSRDFAYNEQFF	TGTGCCAGCAGCTTAAGCAGGGACTTTGCCTACAATGAGCAGTTCTTC
TRBV19	TRBJ2-4	-	-	CASSPENKNIQYF	TGTGCCAGTAGCCCAGAGAACAAAAACATTCAGTACTTC
TRBV4-1	TRBJ2-3	-	TRBD2	CASSPGLAGGLDTDTQYF	TGCGCCAGCAGCCCCGGACTAGCGGGGGGTCTCGACACAGATACGCAGTATTTT
TRBV5-1	TRBJ1-5	-	TRBD1	CASSPGQGSNQPQHF	TGCGCCAGCAGCCCGGGACAGGGGAGCAATCAGCCCCAGCATTTT
TRBV4-1	TRBJ2-3	-	-	CASRASSTDTQYF	TGCGCCAGCAGGGCGTCTAGCACAGATACGCAGTATTTT
TRBV27	TRBJ2-7	-	TRBD1	CASSSPGQQSYEQYF	TGTGCCAGCAGTTCGCCGGGACAGCAGAGCTACGAGCAGTACTTC
TRBV7-9	TRBJ2-7	many	-	CASSFSGVTYEQYF	TGTGCCAGCAGCTTCTCCGGGGTTACCTACGAGCAGTACTTC
TRBV11-3	TRBJ2-1	-	TRBD2	CASSLGLAGVGYNEQFF	TGTGCCAGCAGCTTAGGACTAGCGGGAGTGGGGTACAATGAGCAGTTCTTC
TRBV5-6	TRBJ1-6	-	-	CASSFQVGDNSPLHF	TGTGCCAGCAGCTTCCAGGTTGGCGATAATTCACCCCTCCACTTT
TRBV5-5	TRBJ2-3	-	-	CASSLGRTDTQYF	TGTGCCAGCAGCTTGGGTCGCACAGATACGCAGTATTTT
TRBV5-6	TRBJ1-6	-	-	CASSLDGRAAWNSPLHF	TGTGCCAGCAGCTTGGACGGACGGGCCGCTTGGAATTCACCCCTCCACTTT
TRBV7-9	TRBJ2-7	-	TRBD2	CASSSTTSGSYEQYF	TGTGCCAGCAGCTCCACGACTAGCGGGAGCTACGAGCAGTACTTC
TRBV10-2	TRBJ1-1	-	-	CASSEGRSTEAFF	TGCGCCAGCAGTGAGGGCAGGAGCACTGAAGCTTTCTTT
TRBV7-8	TRBJ1-6	-	-	CASSLVGTNNSPLHF	TGTGCCAGCAGCTTAGTAGGGACAAATAATTCACCCCTCCACTTT
TRBV15	TRBJ2-3	-	-	CATSRGGGTDTQYF	TGTGCCACCAGCAGGGGGGGAGGCACAGATACGCAGTATTTT
TRBV4-1	TRBJ1-5	-	-	CASSQEQGNQPQHF	TGCGCCAGCAGCCAAGAACAGGGCAATCAGCCCCAGCATTTT
TRBV4-1	TRBJ1-1	-	-	CASSHGQSNTEAFF	TGCGCCAGCAGCCACGGACAGTCGAACACTGAAGCTTTCTTT
TRBV27	TRBJ2-7	-	-	CASRRQTNYEQYF	TGTGCCAGCAGAAGACAGACCAACTACGAGCAGTACTTC
TRBV13	TRBJ2-2	-	-	CASSSTRVSGELFF	TGTGCCAGCAGCTCAACAAGGGTCTCCGGGGAGCTGTTTTTT
TRBV2	TRBJ1-1	-	-	CASSRAGPEAFF	TGTGCCAGCAGCCGGGCGGGCCCTGAAGCTTTCTTT
TRBV19	TRBJ2-3	-	-	CASSSLVNDYTQYF	TGTGCCAGTAGTAGCCTAGTAAACGACTATACGCAGTATTTT
TRBV5-1	TRBJ2-5	-	-	CASSSTGGEETQYF	TGCGCCAGCAGCTCGACAGGCGGTGAAGAGACCCAGTACTTC
TRBV29-1	TRBJ2-1	-	-	CSLILADEQFF	TGCAGCCTAATTTTGGCGGATGAGCAGTTCTTC
TRBV28	TRBJ1-2	-	-	CASSLSGDYGYTF	TGTGCCAGCAGTTTATCCGGGGACTATGGCTACACCTTC
TRBV28	TRBJ1-2	-	-	CASSSPTASYTF	TGTGCCAGCAGTTCCCCGACAGCAAGCTACACCTTC
TRBV12-5	TRBJ2-5	-	TRBD2	CASGPGASGGGETQYF	TGTGCTAGTGGTCCCGGCGCTAGCGGGGGGGGAGAGACCCAGTACTTC
TRBV11-2	TRBJ2-3	-	-	CASSPRGTDTQYF	TGTGCCAGCAGCCCCCGGGGCACAGATACGCAGTATTTT
TRBV6-6	TRBJ2-2	-	TRBD1	CASSYSTGGVGELFF	TGTGCCAGCAGTTACTCGACAGGGGGAGTCGGGGAGCTGTTTTTT
TRBV9	TRBJ1-1	-	TRBD1	CASSAGQGHTEAFF	TGTGCCAGCAGCGCGGGACAGGGTCACACTGAAGCTTTCTTT
TRBV2	TRBJ1-1	-	-	CASRAGGLGNTEAFF	TGTGCCAGCAGGGCCGGGGGGCTTGGGAACACTGAAGCTTTCTTT
TRBV19	TRBJ2-1	-	TRBD2	CASSSLAGVNEQFF	TGTGCCAGTAGTAGTCTAGCGGGAGTCAATGAGCAGTTCTTC
TRBV6-6	TRBJ1-1	-	-	CASSTGRLEAFF	TGTGCCAGCAGTACGGGACGACTAGAAGCTTTCTTT
TRBV6-1	TRBJ2-1	-	-	CASSERRKSSYNEQFF	TGTGCCAGCAGTGAAAGGCGGAAAAGCTCCTACAATGAGCAGTTCTTC
TRBV7-8	TRBJ2-7	-	-	CASSVTGNEQYF	TGTGCCAGCAGCGTGACAGGTAACGAGCAGTACTTC
TRBV7-2	TRBJ2-1	-	-	CASSLDWRSYNEQFF	TGTGCCAGCAGCTTAGATTGGCGCTCCTACAATGAGCAGTTCTTC
TRBV27	TRBJ2-6	-	TRBD1	CASQRDRGPTNSGANVLTF	TGTGCCAGCCAAAGGGACAGGGGGCCCACGAACTCTGGGGCCAACGTCCTGACTTTC
TRBV6-6	TRBJ2-1	-	TRBD2	CASSPLTSGRVEFF	TGTGCCAGCAGCCCTCTGACTAGCGGGAGGGTTGAGTTCTTC